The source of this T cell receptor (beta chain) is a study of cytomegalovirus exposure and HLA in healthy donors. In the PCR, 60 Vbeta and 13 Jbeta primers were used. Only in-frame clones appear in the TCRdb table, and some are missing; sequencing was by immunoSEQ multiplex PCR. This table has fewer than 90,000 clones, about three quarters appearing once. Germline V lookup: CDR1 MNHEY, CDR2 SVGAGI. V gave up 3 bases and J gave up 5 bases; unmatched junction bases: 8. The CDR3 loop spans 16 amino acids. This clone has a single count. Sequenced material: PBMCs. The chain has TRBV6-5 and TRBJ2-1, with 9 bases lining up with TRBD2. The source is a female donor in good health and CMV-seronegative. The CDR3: CASSYRTSGSHNEQFF. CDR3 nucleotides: TGTGCCAGCAGTTATCGTACTAGCGGGTCCCACAATGAGCAGTTCTTC.